This TCR delta chain is drawn from a study of γδ T cells in repeated Plasmodium falciparum infection. Background on the study: Over around 630 days, donors received four mosquito-bite P. falciparum NF54 infections.

This clone was counted many times. Trimming removed 5 bases from V and 2 bases from J, with 24 bases in between. This CDR3 is 18 amino acids long. Germline CDR1 TSWWSYY, CDR2 QGS. Flow sorting of PBMC yielded separate Vgamma9/Vdelta2+ and Vdelta2-negative gammadelta T cell populations for bulk repertoire analysis. TCRdb used CATT to re-call clones from the multiplex PCR reads. The sample consists of 80,000 to 95,000 delta-chain clones, under 1.5% of them appearing once. The chain employs TRDV1 and TRDJ1, with D tentatively TRDD3 (6 bases). This receptor was obtained from a pool of human donors (malaria-infected and uninfected, not separated). The sequenced material came from gamma-delta T cells from blood. CDR3 loop: CALGKGFRKGILTDKLIF. The CDR3 region has the DNA TGTGCTCTTGGGAAGGGTTTTAGGAAGGGGATCCTTACCGATAAACTCATCTTT.